This TCR beta chain is drawn from a study of CD8+CD57+ T cells in acquired aplastic anemia. Study context: DNA from sorted CD4+ and CD8+ cells averaged approximately 3.5 ug.

Genomic DNA, serving as template, underwent TCR beta VDJ and CDR3 profiling. Using its own MiXCR run on the reads, TCRdb lists one record per CDR3 protein. Among 250,000 to 350,000 distinct CDR3 sequences listed, around three fifths were seen once. Whole-study findings and limits: Controls and patients did not differ significantly in CD8+ Simpson's diversity.

V was cut by 4 bases and J by 6 bases, with 15 bases left in between. Germline V gene lookup returns CDR1 SGHTA and CDR2 FQGNSA. This CDR3 spans 14 amino acids. Patients chosen for sequencing had CD8+CD57+ cells that had expanded, as shown by flow cytometry. Each of the patients presented with severe acquired aplastic anemia. Blood was sampled before the patients had received any therapy. About this clonotype: Its antigen remains unidentified.

The receptor was isolated from a human donor with aplastic anemia. The rearrangement uses TRBV7-2 and TRBJ1-1; D perhaps matches TRBD1 (6 bases). Sequencing was carried out using sorted CD4+, CD8+, or CD8+CD57+ T cells (not recorded which) from PBMCs. The CDR3 spells CASSSWGAGAEAFF. The CDR3, as DNA: TGTGCCAGCAGCTCGTGGGGGGCGGGGGCTGAAGCTTTCTTT.